This section outlines one T cell receptor beta chain sequence together with its context. Its antigen is not known. This specimen comes from a study of cytomegalovirus exposure and HLA in healthy donors. Broader study findings: Productive rates of about 87% or about 30% were seen for most TCR beta V segments in an earlier analysis. In a later analysis, at a false discovery rate of 0.05, 16,951 TCR beta sequences matched HLA alleles. Cytomegalovirus association was assigned to around 150 TCR beta chains.

It was with 60 Vbeta and 13 Jbeta primers that the PCR ran. This table comes from immunoSEQ multiplex PCR, and its TCRdb copy is limited to in-frame clones, with some not included. The repertoire holds 150,000 to 200,000 clones, with 70% to 90% as singletons. V lost 3 bases, J lost 0 bases, and 10 bases lay in between. This CDR3 has 15 amino acids. Germline V lookup: CDR1 KGHSH, CDR2 LQKENI. Sequences were obtained from PBMCs. The chain has TRBV18 and TRBJ2-3, with a possible D match to TRBD1 (6 bases). The TCR originated in a man between 18 and 29 years old in good health and CMV-seropositive. The CDR3 reads CASSPGQLSTDTQYF. DNA of the CDR3: TGTGCCAGCTCACCCGGACAGTTAAGCACAGATACGCAGTATTTT.